The 5 T cell receptor beta chains below were found in one sample sequenced in a study of metastatic and nonmetastatic thyroid tumors. TCRdb reassembled clones from the PCR reads with MiXCR. Altogether about 93,000 clones are present, about 13% being singletons, with the ten largest covering around 11%. No treatment had been given to any patient before thyroid surgery. The sequenced sample consisted of blood. The receptor set was obtained from a female donor with papillary thyroid cancer or a benign thyroid nodule (not recorded which). Some clones in this sample may be carry-over from other donors' samples.

This clone was counted many times. This sequence joins TRBV20-1 and TRBJ2-2, with 7 nucleotides matching TRBD1. The CDR3 covers 14 residues. With 5 bases clipped from V and 6 bases from J, the junction kept 9 bases outside the gene matches. Germline V CDR1 and CDR2: DFQATT, SNEGSKA (reference sequence). The DNA for the CDR3 is TGCAGTGCTGGGACGAAGGGGGCGTCCGGGGAGCTGTTTTTT. Protein sequence: CSAGTKGASGELFF.

This clone occurred a few times. The V gene is TRBV6-1, the J gene TRBJ2-5; D not resolved. The CDR3 contains 14 residues. Trimming removed 3 bases from V and 1 base from J, with 9 bases in between. Germline loops: CDR1 MNHNS, CDR2 SASEGT. The CDR3 region is CASSDRRSQETQYF. In nucleotides, the CDR3 is TGTGCCAGCAGTGATAGAAGGTCCCAAGAGACCCAGTACTTC.

This clone is labeled medium-sized (0.01 to 0.1%). The chain carries TRBV9 and TRBJ2-2; 10 positions match TRBD2. This CDR3 has 17 residues. Germline V gene lookup returns CDR1 SGDLS and CDR2 YYNGEE. J gave up 4 bases and V 4 bases, and 10 bases lay outside the gene matches. CDR3 sequence reads: CASSREAGGPSTGELFF. The CDR3 DNA sequence: TGTGCCAGCAGCCGGGAAGCGGGAGGGCCTTCCACCGGGGAGCTGTTTTTT.

On this clone: This may arise from a read error, as a much more abundant clone is one base away. Other DNA sequences in the sample encode the same CDR3. V and J are TRBV20-1 and TRBJ2-1; 7 bases fit TRBD2. Germline V gene lookup returns CDR1 DFQATT and CDR2 SNEGSKA (reference sequence). Trimming at V came to 5 bases and at J to 9 bases, leaving 7 bases not matched to a gene. CDR3 length: 12 amino acids. CDR3 sequence: CSAPGDYGEQFF. DNA of the CDR3: TGCAGTGCTCCGGGGGACTACGGTGAGCAGTTCTTC.

Of note for this clone: A junction end diverges from the germline sequence, so it may reflect a read error. J is TRBJ2-7 and V is TRBV20-1, with a weak D call TRBD2 (6 bases). The CDR3 spans 15 residues. Germline CDR1 DFQATT, CDR2 SNEGSKA (reference sequence). The CDR3 region is CSARDLRGSPYEQYF. CDR3 sequence (DNA): TGCAGTGCTAGAGATCTACGGGGGTCCCCCTATGAGCAGTACTTC.